These 10 T cell receptor beta chains share one sample of origin, sequenced in a study of CD8 T cells in Susac syndrome. Reverse transcription of roughly 0.45 to 1 ug RNA used random hexamers. A single record per CDR3 protein comes from TCRdb applying MiXCR to the immunoSEQ multiplex PCR reads. The sample shows approximately 180,000 distinct CDR3 sequences, about 93% of them seen only once. The material sequenced was CD4+ T cells from PBMCs. These receptors all come from a human donor with multiple sclerosis.

The rearrangement links TRBV28 to TRBJ1-4; tentatively, D is TRBD1 (5 bases). Germline V CDR1 and CDR2: MDHEN, SYDVKM. Trimming cost V 1 base and J 4 bases, with 10 bases left between them. The CDR3 spans 15 residues. CDR3 sequence: CASSLYGANNEKLFF. The CDR3 DNA reads as TGTGCCAGCAGTTTATACGGGGCTAATAATGAAAAACTGTTTTTT.

The chain carries TRBV4-3 and TRBJ2-7, with D unclear. Germline V gives CDR1 LGHNA, CDR2 YSLEER. Trimming cost V 0 bases and J 6 bases, with 9 bases left between them. The CDR3 runs to 13 residues. DNA of the CDR3: TGCGCCAGCAGCCAAGAGAGTTACGGCGAGCAGTACTTC. Translation gives CASSQESYGEQYF.

Turning to this clonotype: The DNA is left out, because the CDR3 cannot be placed on it with certainty; the CDR3 is given as TCRdb lists it. The chain is built from TRBV21-1 and TRBJ2-6. TRBV21-1 is recorded as a pseudogene. From its first to its last residue, the CDR3 has 19 amino acids. CDR3 region: CASSKDERGFGSGANVLTF.

V usage is TRBV27 and J usage is TRBJ2-7, with 8 bases aligning to TRBD2. The CDR3 loop spans 13 amino acids. V gave up 7 bases and J gave up 2 bases; unmatched junction bases: 4. Germline CDR1 and CDR2: MNHEY and SMNVEV (reference sequence). CDR3 region: CASKVGGAYEQYF. CDR3 DNA sequence: TGTGCCAGCAAGGTCGGGGGGGCCTACGAGCAGTACTTC.

The V and J genes are TRBV28 and TRBJ2-3, with D possibly being TRBD1 (6 bases). This CDR3 has 14 residues. CDR1 and CDR2 (germline): MDHEN, SYDVKM. Trimming took off 4 bases at V and 2 bases at J, with 10 bases between the two ends. CDR3 residues: CASSYDRNTDTQYF. In DNA form, the CDR3 reads TGTGCCAGCAGTTATGACAGGAACACAGATACGCAGTATTTT.

The chain recombines TRBV3-1 with TRBJ2-1; D not resolved. Germline loops: CDR1 LGHDT, CDR2 YNNKEL (reference sequence). The CDR3 runs to 18 residues. V lost 1 base to trimming and J lost 9 bases, with 25 bases between them. This CDR3 reads CASSQAHPGVSGIFEQFF. Written as DNA, the CDR3 is TGTGCCAGCAGCCAAGCCCACCCTGGCGTTAGTGGGATTTTTGAGCAGTTCTTC.

The chain carries TRBV20-1 and TRBJ1-4; 8 bases are shared with TRBD1. Germline lookup yields CDR1 DFQATT and CDR2 SNEGSKA (reference sequence). Trimming removed 2 bases from V and 4 bases from J; junction bases left unmatched: 3. This CDR3 is 14 amino acids long. The CDR3: CSARSTGVNEKLFF. The CDR3 region has the DNA TGCAGTGCTAGATCGACAGGGGTTAATGAAAAACTGTTTTTT.

V gene TRBV7-3 combines with J gene TRBJ2-7, with 8 bases identical to TRBD1. V was clipped by 5 bases and J by 4 bases; unmatched bases: 10. CDR3 length: 15 residues. CDR1 and CDR2 from the germline V gene are SGHTA and FQGTGA. The CDR3 nucleotides are TGTGCCAGCAGCCCTCTCAGGGACAGGCCGTACGAGCAGTACTTC. Amino acids: CASSPLRDRPYEQYF.

The chain recombines TRBV19 with TRBJ2-1, with TRBD2 matching over 11 bases. This CDR3 spans 15 amino acids. Per germline, CDR1 LNHDA and CDR2 SQIVND (reference sequence). With V trimmed by 5 bases and J by 8 bases, 8 bases remained unmatched. In DNA, the CDR3 is TGTGCCAGTAGTTATCTAGCGGGAGGAATGTATGAGCAGTTCTTC. Translating it yields CASSYLAGGMYEQFF.

The chain links TRBV5-4 to TRBJ2-3; D is unresolved. The CDR3 has 14 residues. V lost 3 bases to trimming and J lost 2 bases, with 10 bases between them. Germline-derived CDR1 and CDR2 are SGHNT and YYREEE (reference sequence). CDR3 in DNA: TGTGCCAGCAGCTACCAGAAGAACACAGATACGCAGTATTTT. This sequence encodes CASSYQKNTDTQYF.